Reported below is one T cell receptor (beta chain). The germline V and J ends were trimmed by 6 bases and 6 bases, with 11 bases remaining between them. The CDR3 is 12 residues long. The V gene's germline CDR1 is MNHNS and CDR2 SASEGT. As for time point: newly diagnosed GD, antithyroid drugs for less than 3 months. With RNA extracted from PBMCs as input, the TCR library was made. This sample stems from a study of regulatory T cells in long-lasting Graves disease. To make TCR beta libraries, researchers used iRepertoire HTBI primers and Arm-PCR of CDR3 regions. TCRdb reanalysed the multiplex PCR reads using MiXCR and keeps one entry per CDR3 protein. The table lists a few hundred thousand distinct CDR3 sequences, around 20% of them singletons.

This clonotype was obtained from a female donor with Graves disease. The specimen was peripheral blood mononuclear cells (PBMCs), collected at new diagnosis, from a patient treated with antithyroid drugs. J is TRBJ1-2 and V is TRBV6-1, with TRBD1 as a possible D gene (6 bases). CDR3 region: CASSLTGNGYTF. DNA for the CDR3: TGTGCCAGCAGCCTCACAGGGAATGGCTACACCTTC.